This T cell receptor beta chain derives from a study of cytomegalovirus exposure and HLA in healthy donors. Overall study results and limits: Cytomegalovirus status was reportedly diagnosed by the classifier with high sensitivity and specificity.

On this clone itself: What it binds is not known.

Trimming left V 1 base short and J 4 bases short, with 8 bases between. The CDR3 is 13 amino acids. Germline V lookup: CDR1 SGHTA, CDR2 FQGNSA. Clones were sequenced by immunoSEQ multiplex PCR, and TCRdb holds only the in-frame ones, with some missing. The sample gives roughly 200,000 clones, roughly 86% of which show up once; about 7.2% is in the top ten. The source material was PBMCs. The origin of this receptor is a man under 40 in good health and CMV-seropositive. The rearrangement uses TRBV7-2 and TRBJ2-7; no firm D call. Written as DNA, the CDR3 is TGTGCCAGCAGCTTAGTGTCCGTGTACGAGCAGTACTTC. Its protein is CASSLVSVYEQYF.